This is a list of T cell receptor beta chains from one sample in a study of T cell changes during pregnancy in multiple sclerosis. Libraries were prepared by immunoSEQ multiplex PCR; TCRdb keeps only in-frame clonotypes and omits some of them. The data show about 51,000 clones, approximately 92% seen once. The sequencing here drew on CD4+ T cells from peripheral blood mononuclear cells, taken in the third trimester of pregnancy. Receptors originate from a female donor with multiple sclerosis, enrolled in a pregnancy study. Both conserved end residues are part of each CDR3. The D gene is left open where the match is weak. Some rows have no size entry. The others give once, few or many, or a class for an expanded clone.

J gene: TRBJ1-2
D gene: TRBD1
V gene: TRBV6-1
clone size: .
CDR3 DNA: TGTGCCAGCAGCGCCTTCCAGGGGGCAAACTATGGCTACACCTTC
CDR3 protein: CASSAFQGANYGYTF

J gene: TRBJ2-7
D gene: .
V gene: TRBV7-2
clone size: once
CDR3 DNA: TGTGCCAGCAGCTTAGGGGGTAGAGGGGAGCAGTACTTC
CDR3 protein: CASSLGGRGEQYF

J gene: TRBJ1-3
D gene: TRBD1
V gene: TRBV2
clone size: .
CDR3 DNA: TGTGCCAGCAGTGTAGGGAAGGGGGCTGGAGGAAACACCATATATTTT
CDR3 protein: CASSVGKGAGGNTIYF

J gene: TRBJ1-1
D gene: .
V gene: TRBV4-3
clone size: .
CDR3 DNA: TGCGCCAGCAGCCAAGATTTTAGGGAAGAGGGTGAAGCTTTCTTT
CDR3 protein: CASSQDFREEGEAFF

J gene: TRBJ2-7
D gene: .
V gene: TRBV5-1
clone size: .
CDR3 DNA: TGCGCCAGCAGCTTGGACGGGTTGAACTACGAGCAGTACTTC
CDR3 protein: CASSLDGLNYEQYF

J gene: TRBJ2-7
D gene: .
V gene: TRBV2
clone size: .
CDR3 DNA: TGTGCCAGCAGTGGGACTACCTACGAGCAGTACTTC
CDR3 protein: CASSGTTYEQYF

J gene: TRBJ2-1
D gene: .
V gene: TRBV7-9
clone size: .
CDR3 DNA: TGTGCCAGCAGTCGTTCGCTGCGGGACGGTGAGCAGTTCTTC
CDR3 protein: CASSRSLRDGEQFF

J gene: TRBJ1-1
D gene: .
V gene: TRBV29-1
clone size: .
CDR3 DNA: TGCAGCGTCTCCCAACAGGGATTGAACACTGAAGCTTTCTTT
CDR3 protein: CSVSQQGLNTEAFF

J gene: TRBJ2-1
D gene: TRBD2
V gene: TRBV7-6
clone size: .
CDR3 DNA: TGTGCCAGCAGCTCCCCGTGGGAGCGGGGCCTTGAGCAGTTCTTC
CDR3 protein: CASSSPWERGLEQFF

J gene: TRBJ2-3
D gene: TRBD1
V gene: TRBV29-1
clone size: .
CDR3 DNA: TGCAGCGTTCGGGGACAGGGCACAGATACGCAGTATTTT
CDR3 protein: CSVRGQGTDTQYF

J gene: TRBJ2-5
D gene: .
V gene: TRBV11-2
clone size: .
CDR3 DNA: TGTGCCAGCAGCTTAGATGCAGGGGGGCGACAAGAGACCCAGTACTTC
CDR3 protein: CASSLDAGGRQETQYF

J gene: TRBJ2-1
D gene: .
V gene: TRBV9
clone size: .
CDR3 DNA: TGTGCCAGCAGCCCTAGTCTCTCCGCTGTTGAGCAGTTCTTC
CDR3 protein: CASSPSLSAVEQFF

J gene: TRBJ2-3
D gene: .
V gene: TRBV5-4
clone size: .
CDR3 DNA: TGTGCCAGCAGCTTGGAAATACAGGGTTCAGATACGCAGTATTTT
CDR3 protein: CASSLEIQGSDTQYF

J gene: TRBJ2-3
D gene: .
V gene: TRBV10-3
clone size: .
CDR3 DNA: TGTGCCATCTCCGGCGGGGATACGCAGTATTTT
CDR3 protein: CAISGGDTQYF

J gene: TRBJ2-1
D gene: .
V gene: TRBV28
clone size: .
CDR3 DNA: TGTGCCAGCAGAGCCGGGAGCTCCTACAATGAGCAGTTCTTC
CDR3 protein: CASRAGSSYNEQFF

J gene: TRBJ2-3
D gene: .
V gene: TRBV11-3
clone size: .
CDR3 DNA: TGTGCCAGCAGCCCGAGTGGAGCCGCAGATACGCAGTATTTT
CDR3 protein: CASSPSGAADTQYF

J gene: TRBJ1-3
D gene: .
V gene: TRBV6-1
clone size: .
CDR3 DNA: TGTGCCAGCAGTGAAGCCAGGGGAAACACCATATATTTT
CDR3 protein: CASSEARGNTIYF

J gene: TRBJ1-3
D gene: .
V gene: TRBV9
clone size: .
CDR3 DNA: TGTGCCAGCACCGGGAGCGGAACTGGAAACACCATATATTTT
CDR3 protein: CASTGSGTGNTIYF

J gene: TRBJ2-7
D gene: TRBD1
V gene: TRBV7-2
clone size: .
CDR3 DNA: TGTGCCAGCAGCTCCCAGACAGGGCGGGAGCAGTACTTC
CDR3 protein: CASSSQTGREQYF

J gene: TRBJ2-7
D gene: .
V gene: TRBV14
clone size: .
CDR3 DNA: TGTGCCAGCAGCCAAGCTAGCGCCGAGCAGTACTTC
CDR3 protein: CASSQASAEQYF

J gene: TRBJ1-1
D gene: TRBD1
V gene: TRBV5-4
clone size: .
CDR3 DNA: TGTGCCAGCAGCTTGGTTCCAGGACAGGACACTGAAGCTTTCTTT
CDR3 protein: CASSLVPGQDTEAFF

J gene: TRBJ2-1
D gene: TRBD1
V gene: TRBV15
clone size: .
CDR3 DNA: TGTGCCACCAGCAGAGTAACAGGGGCCTACAATGAGCAGTTCTTC
CDR3 protein: CATSRVTGAYNEQFF

J gene: TRBJ2-1
D gene: TRBD2
V gene: TRBV5-1
clone size: .
CDR3 DNA: TGCGCCAGCAGCTCCCTAGCGGGAGGGCCCCCTAGCTCCTACAATGAGCAGTTCTTC
CDR3 protein: CASSSLAGGPPSSYNEQFF

J gene: TRBJ2-1
D gene: .
V gene: TRBV27
clone size: .
CDR3 DNA: TGTGCCAGCAGTTTCCGCGGGAGAAGGGGTGACCGAGGGGGCAATGAGCAGTTCTTC
CDR3 protein: CASSFRGRRGDRGGNEQFF

J gene: TRBJ1-5
D gene: TRBD1
V gene: TRBV27
clone size: .
CDR3 DNA: TGTGCCAGCAGTTTATCGTCCCAGGACAGGGGGGGGTATCAGCCCCAGCATTTT
CDR3 protein: CASSLSSQDRGGYQPQHF

J gene: TRBJ2-4
D gene: TRBD2
V gene: TRBV30
clone size: .
CDR3 DNA: TGTGCCTGGAGACCAGCGGGAGTAGCCAAAAACATTCAGTACTTC
CDR3 protein: CAWRPAGVAKNIQYF

J gene: TRBJ1-4
D gene: .
V gene: TRBV25-1
clone size: .
CDR3 DNA: TGTGCCAGCAGTGGACAGCTAGCAACTAATGAAAAACTGTTTTTT
CDR3 protein: CASSGQLATNEKLFF

J gene: TRBJ1-1
D gene: .
V gene: TRBV30
clone size: few
CDR3 DNA: TGTGCCTGGAGACGAGGGACTGAAGCTTTCTTT
CDR3 protein: CAWRRGTEAFF

J gene: TRBJ2-1
D gene: TRBD2
V gene: TRBV4-1
clone size: .
CDR3 DNA: TGCGCCAGCAGCCCCCAATACGGGTTACTAGCGGGCTACAATGAGCAGTTCTTC
CDR3 protein: CASSPQYGLLAGYNEQFF

J gene: TRBJ2-1
D gene: TRBD2
V gene: TRBV5-5
clone size: once
CDR3 DNA: TGTGCCAGCAGCTTAGCGGGAGGGCATGGTTACAATGAGCAGTTCTTC
CDR3 protein: CASSLAGGHGYNEQFF

J gene: TRBJ2-5
D gene: TRBD2
V gene: TRBV5-1
clone size: once
CDR3 DNA: TGCGCCAGCAGGCCCGGACTAGCGGGCCGCCAAGAGACCCAGTACTTC
CDR3 protein: CASRPGLAGRQETQYF

J gene: TRBJ2-1
D gene: TRBD1
V gene: TRBV2
clone size: few
CDR3 DNA: TGTGCCAGCAGTGTGTCGACAGGGTCCTACAATGAGCAGTTCTTC
CDR3 protein: CASSVSTGSYNEQFF

J gene: TRBJ2-7
D gene: .
V gene: TRBV27
clone size: .
CDR3 DNA: TGTGCCAGCAGTTTATCGTGGAGGGCTACTGGGAGCGAGCAGTACTTC
CDR3 protein: CASSLSWRATGSEQYF

J gene: TRBJ1-2
D gene: TRBD1
V gene: TRBV6-1
clone size: .
CDR3 DNA: TGTGCCAGCAGTGACGGACAGGTGGTGAGAGGCTATGGCTACACCTTC
CDR3 protein: CASSDGQVVRGYGYTF

J gene: TRBJ1-2
D gene: TRBD1
V gene: TRBV5-1
clone size: .
CDR3 DNA: TGCGCCAGCAGCTTAGAAGGGCATCGACAGGGAGGCTATGGCTACACCTTC
CDR3 protein: CASSLEGHRQGGYGYTF

J gene: TRBJ2-2
D gene: TRBD2
V gene: TRBV9
clone size: .
CDR3 DNA: TGTGCCAGCGGAAAAAATAGCGGGAAGAGACCCGGGGAGCTGTTTTTT
CDR3 protein: CASGKNSGKRPGELFF

J gene: TRBJ1-5
D gene: .
V gene: TRBV25-1
clone size: .
CDR3 DNA: TGTGCCAGCAGTGGGCCGGGGGGGTTCAGCAATCAGCCCCAGCATTTT
CDR3 protein: CASSGPGGFSNQPQHF

J gene: TRBJ1-4
D gene: TRBD1
V gene: TRBV5-1
clone size: .
CDR3 DNA: TGCGCCAGCAGACCCGACAGGGTTGAGGATGAAAAACTGTTTTTT
CDR3 protein: CASRPDRVEDEKLFF

J gene: TRBJ2-7
D gene: .
V gene: TRBV19
clone size: .
CDR3 DNA: TGTGCCAGTAGTATATCGCGCGGGAAAAGGAGCGAGCAGTACTTC
CDR3 protein: CASSISRGKRSEQYF

J gene: TRBJ2-1
D gene: TRBD1
V gene: TRBV19
clone size: .
CDR3 DNA: TGTGCCACGGGGTGGACAGGGGAGAATGAGCAGTTCTTC
CDR3 protein: CATGWTGENEQFF

J gene: TRBJ1-2
D gene: .
V gene: TRBV5-3
clone size: .
CDR3 DNA: TGTGCCGCAGGGGTCTATGGCTACACCTTC
CDR3 protein: CAAGVYGYTF

J gene: TRBJ2-3
D gene: TRBD2
V gene: TRBV6-5
clone size: .
CDR3 DNA: TGTGCCAGCAGTTCGGCGGGGGAACGCACAGATACGCAGTATTTT
CDR3 protein: CASSSAGERTDTQYF

J gene: TRBJ1-3
D gene: .
V gene: TRBV7-8
clone size: .
CDR3 DNA: TGTGCCAGCAGCTTCGAGTCGAGGAACACCATATATTTT
CDR3 protein: CASSFESRNTIYF